This note documents a single T cell receptor beta chain sequence. Time point indicated: patch test 3, about 24 weeks after DPC sensitization. The treatment: therapeutic diphenylcyclopropenone sensitization with weekly scalp DPC. Blood was drawn before each patch test was applied. This sample was taken from a study of human T cells and chemical hapten exposure. TCRdb analysed the RACE reads with MiXCR anew, one entry per CDR3 protein. Of some 170,000 distinct CDR3 sequences listed, 25% to 30% are singletons. The origin of this receptor is a woman younger than 35 with alopecia areata. Some clones in this sample may be carry-over from other donors' samples. Sequences were derived from whole blood, sampled in connection with sensitization to the hapten diphenylcyclopropenone (DPC).

The CDR3 sequence is CASSQTVSQGGQAFF. CDR3 coding DNA: TGCGCCAGCAGCCAGACGGTTAGCCAAGGGGGGCAAGCTTTCTTT. The chain combines TRBV4-3 with TRBJ1-1, with a weak D call TRBD1 (6 bases). This CDR3 spans 15 amino acids. In germline, CDR1 is LGHNA, CDR2 YSLEER. Between the trimmed V and J ends, which lost 3 bases and 9 bases, there was a span of 20 bases.